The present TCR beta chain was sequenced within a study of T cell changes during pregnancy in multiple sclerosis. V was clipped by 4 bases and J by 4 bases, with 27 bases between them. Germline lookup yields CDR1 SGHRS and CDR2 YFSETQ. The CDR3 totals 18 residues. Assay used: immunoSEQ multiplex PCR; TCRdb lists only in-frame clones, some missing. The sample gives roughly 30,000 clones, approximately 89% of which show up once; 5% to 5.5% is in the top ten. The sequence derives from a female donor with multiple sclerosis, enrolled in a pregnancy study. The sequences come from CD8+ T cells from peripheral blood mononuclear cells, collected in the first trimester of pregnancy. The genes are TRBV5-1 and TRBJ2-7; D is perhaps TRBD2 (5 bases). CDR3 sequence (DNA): TGCGCCAGCAGCCCCGGGAACCGGGTGGGCCTTCTGCTTTACGAGCAGTACTTC. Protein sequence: CASSPGNRVGLLLYEQYF.